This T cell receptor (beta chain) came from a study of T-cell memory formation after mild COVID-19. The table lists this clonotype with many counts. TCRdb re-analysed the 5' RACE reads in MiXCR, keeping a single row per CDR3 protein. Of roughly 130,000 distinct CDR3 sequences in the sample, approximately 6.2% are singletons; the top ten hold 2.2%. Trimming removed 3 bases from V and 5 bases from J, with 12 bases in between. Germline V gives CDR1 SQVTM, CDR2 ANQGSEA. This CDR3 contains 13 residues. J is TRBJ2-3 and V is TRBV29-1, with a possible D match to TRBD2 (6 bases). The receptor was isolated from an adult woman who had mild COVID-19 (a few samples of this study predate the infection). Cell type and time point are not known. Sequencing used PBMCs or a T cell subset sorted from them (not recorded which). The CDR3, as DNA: TGCAGCGTTGATTCTGGCGGGGAAGATACGCAGTATTTT. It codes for CSVDSGGEDTQYF.